This T cell receptor beta chain was profiled in a study of shared clonotypes between healthy human individuals. Across the whole study: The study enrolled a couple of women and a few men aged 18 to 49.

Every immunoSEQ plate was one replicate of a subset's evenly spread DNA. Some clones are missing from TCRdb's copy, which holds only in-frame ones; the method was immunoSEQ multiplex PCR. The sample has under 1,900,000 clones; about 98.5% are singletons. Material for sequencing was naive CD4+ T cells sorted from blood. Subset defined: CD45RA+ positively selected. The clonotype was recovered from a man aged 25 to 40 in good health.

CDR3 bases: TGTGCCAGCAGTGAAAGTACGACCACGCAGTATTTT. This translates into CASSESTTTQYF. The rearrangement links TRBV6-1 to TRBJ2-3; D is uncertain. V lost 2 bases and J 9 bases, leaving 9 bases between the germline ends. The CDR3 is 12 amino acids. Germline loops: CDR1 MNHNS, CDR2 SASEGT.